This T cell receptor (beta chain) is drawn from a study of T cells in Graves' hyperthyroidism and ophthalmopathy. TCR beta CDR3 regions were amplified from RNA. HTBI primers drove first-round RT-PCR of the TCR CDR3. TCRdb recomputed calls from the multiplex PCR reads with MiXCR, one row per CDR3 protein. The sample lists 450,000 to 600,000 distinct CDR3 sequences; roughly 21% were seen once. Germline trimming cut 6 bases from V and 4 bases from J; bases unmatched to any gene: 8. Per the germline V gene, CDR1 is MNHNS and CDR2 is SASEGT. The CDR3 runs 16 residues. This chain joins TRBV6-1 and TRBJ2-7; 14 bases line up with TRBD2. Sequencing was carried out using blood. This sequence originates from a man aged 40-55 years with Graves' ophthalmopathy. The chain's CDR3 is CASSTRGTSGSYEQYF. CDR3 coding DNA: TGTGCCAGCAGCACCCGCGGGACTAGCGGGAGTTACGAGCAGTACTTC.